This TCR beta chain was identified during a study of beta chain features in type 1 diabetes. Study findings and constraints: Among all four CD4+ subsets, Type 1 diabetes patients had TCRB CDR3s that were moderately but significantly shorter.

The germline V gene encodes CDR1 SGHVS and CDR2 FNYEAQ. Trimming at V came to 4 bases and at J to 0 bases, leaving 14 bases not matched to a gene. This CDR3 comprises 19 residues. As for this clone: Antigen specificity is unknown.

The study reverse transcribed the entire isolated RNA, so it sequenced expressed TCRB transcripts. Profiling relied on immunoSEQ multiplex PCR, and the TCRdb table lists in-frame clones only, not all of them. The repertoire has 93,000 or so clones, 25% to 30% of them found once; the top ten carry 0.5% to 0.55%. The V gene is TRBV7-6, the J gene TRBJ2-3, with TRBD2 matching 9 bases. The TCR comes from a woman aged 18-30 years with type 1 diabetes. Sequences were obtained from central memory CD4+ T cells from blood. CDR3 loop: CASSSTTFGLAGSTDTQYF. CDR3 DNA sequence: TGTGCCAGCAGCTCTACTACTTTTGGGCTAGCGGGAAGCACAGATACGCAGTATTTT.